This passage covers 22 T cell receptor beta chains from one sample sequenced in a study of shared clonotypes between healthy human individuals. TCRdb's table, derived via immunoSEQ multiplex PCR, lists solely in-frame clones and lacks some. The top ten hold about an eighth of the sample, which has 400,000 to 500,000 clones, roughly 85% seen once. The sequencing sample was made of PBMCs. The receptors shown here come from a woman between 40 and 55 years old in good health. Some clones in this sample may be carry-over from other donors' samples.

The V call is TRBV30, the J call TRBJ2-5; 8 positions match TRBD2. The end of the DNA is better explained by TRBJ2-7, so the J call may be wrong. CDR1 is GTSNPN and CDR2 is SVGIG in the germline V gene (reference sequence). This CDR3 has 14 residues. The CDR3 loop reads CAWSRGLVPYEQYF. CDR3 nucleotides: TGTGCCTGGAGTCGGGGACTAGTTCCCTACGAGCAGTACTTC.

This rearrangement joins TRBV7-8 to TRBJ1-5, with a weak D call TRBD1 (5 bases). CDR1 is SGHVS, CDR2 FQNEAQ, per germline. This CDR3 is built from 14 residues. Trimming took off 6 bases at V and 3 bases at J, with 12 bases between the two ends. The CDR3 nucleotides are TGTGCCAGCAGTGACGGGGGGAACAATCAGCCCCAGCATTTT. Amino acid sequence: CASSDGGNNQPQHF.

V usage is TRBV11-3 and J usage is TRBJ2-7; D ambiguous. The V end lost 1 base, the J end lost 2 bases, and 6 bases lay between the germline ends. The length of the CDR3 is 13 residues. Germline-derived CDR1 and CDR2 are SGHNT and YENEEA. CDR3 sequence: CASSLGEAYEQYF. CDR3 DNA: TGTGCCAGCAGCTTAGGGGAAGCCTACGAGCAGTACTTC.

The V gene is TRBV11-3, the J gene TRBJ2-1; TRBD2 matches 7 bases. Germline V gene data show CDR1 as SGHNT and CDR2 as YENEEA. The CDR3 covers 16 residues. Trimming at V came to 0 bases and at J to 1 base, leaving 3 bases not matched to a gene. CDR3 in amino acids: CASSLDGLDSYNEQFF. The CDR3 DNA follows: TGTGCCAGCAGCTTAGACGGACTAGATTCCTACAATGAGCAGTTCTTC.

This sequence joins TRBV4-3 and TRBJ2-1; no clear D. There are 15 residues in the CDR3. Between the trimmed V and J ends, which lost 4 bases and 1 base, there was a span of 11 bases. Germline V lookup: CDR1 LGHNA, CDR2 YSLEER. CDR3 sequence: CASSPDVGSYNEQFF. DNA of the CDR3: TGCGCCAGCAGCCCGGATGTAGGGTCCTACAATGAGCAGTTCTTC.

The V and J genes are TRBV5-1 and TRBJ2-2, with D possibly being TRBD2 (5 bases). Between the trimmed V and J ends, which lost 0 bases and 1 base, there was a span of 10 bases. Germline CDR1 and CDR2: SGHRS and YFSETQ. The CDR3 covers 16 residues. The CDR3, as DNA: TGCGCCAGCAGCTTGGTTCCCGCGGGGAACACCGGGGAGCTGTTTTTT. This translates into CASSLVPAGNTGELFF.

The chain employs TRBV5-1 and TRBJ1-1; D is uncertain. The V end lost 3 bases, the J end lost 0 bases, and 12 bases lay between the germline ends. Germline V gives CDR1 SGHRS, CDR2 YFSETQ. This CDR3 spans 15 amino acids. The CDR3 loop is CASSWGQSMNTEAFF. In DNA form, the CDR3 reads TGCGCCAGCAGCTGGGGTCAAAGCATGAACACTGAAGCTTTCTTT.

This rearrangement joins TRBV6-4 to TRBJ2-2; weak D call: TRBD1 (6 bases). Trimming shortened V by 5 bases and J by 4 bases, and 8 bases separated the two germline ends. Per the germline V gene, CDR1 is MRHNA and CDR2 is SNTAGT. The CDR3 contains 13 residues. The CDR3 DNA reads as TGTGCCAGCAGTCAGGGGATCACCGGGGAGCTGTTTTTT. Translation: CASSQGITGELFF.

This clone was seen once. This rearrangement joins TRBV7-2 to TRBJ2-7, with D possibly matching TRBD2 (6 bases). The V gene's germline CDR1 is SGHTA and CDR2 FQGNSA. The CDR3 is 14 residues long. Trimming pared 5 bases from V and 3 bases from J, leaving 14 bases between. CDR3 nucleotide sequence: TGTGCCAGCAGCCCACTTGGAGGGCGCTACGAGCAGTACTTC. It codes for CASSPLGGRYEQYF.

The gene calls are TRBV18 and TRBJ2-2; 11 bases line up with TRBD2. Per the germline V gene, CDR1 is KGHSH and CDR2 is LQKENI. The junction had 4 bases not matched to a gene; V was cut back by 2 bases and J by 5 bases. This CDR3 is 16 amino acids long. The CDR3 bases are TGTGCCAGCTCACCAACTAGCGGGAGTAATACCGGGGAGCTGTTTTTT. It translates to CASSPTSGSNTGELFF.

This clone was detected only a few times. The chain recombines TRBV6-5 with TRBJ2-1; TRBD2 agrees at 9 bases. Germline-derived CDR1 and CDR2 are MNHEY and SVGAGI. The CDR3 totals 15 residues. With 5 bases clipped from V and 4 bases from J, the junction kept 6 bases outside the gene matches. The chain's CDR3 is CASSLTSGDYNEQFF. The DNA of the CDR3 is TGTGCCAGCAGTCTGACTAGCGGAGATTACAATGAGCAGTTCTTC.

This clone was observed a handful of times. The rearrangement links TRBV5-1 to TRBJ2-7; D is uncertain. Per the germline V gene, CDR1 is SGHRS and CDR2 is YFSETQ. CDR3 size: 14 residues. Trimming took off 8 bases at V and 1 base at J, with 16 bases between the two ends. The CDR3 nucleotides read TGCGCCAGTTCTCGGACCCTCAATTCCTACGAGCAGTACTTC. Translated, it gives CASSRTLNSYEQYF.

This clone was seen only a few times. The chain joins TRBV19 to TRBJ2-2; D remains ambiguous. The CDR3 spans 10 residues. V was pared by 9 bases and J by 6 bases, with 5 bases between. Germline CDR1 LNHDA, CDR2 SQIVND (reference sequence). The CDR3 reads CASDPGELFF. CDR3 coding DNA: TGTGCCAGCGACCCCGGGGAGCTGTTTTTT. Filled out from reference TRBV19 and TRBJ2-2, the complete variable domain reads DGGITQSPKYLFRKEGQNVTLSCEQNLNHDAMYWYRQDPGQGLRLIYYSQIVNDFQKGDIAEGYSVSREKKESFPLTVTSAQKNPTAFYLCASDPGELFFGEGSRLTVL.

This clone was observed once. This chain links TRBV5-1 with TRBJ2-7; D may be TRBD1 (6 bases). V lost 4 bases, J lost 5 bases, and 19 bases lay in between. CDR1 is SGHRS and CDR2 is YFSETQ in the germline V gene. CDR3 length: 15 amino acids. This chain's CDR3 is CASSLDTGFPNEQYF. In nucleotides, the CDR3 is TGCGCCAGCAGCCTGGACACAGGGTTCCCGAACGAGCAGTACTTC.

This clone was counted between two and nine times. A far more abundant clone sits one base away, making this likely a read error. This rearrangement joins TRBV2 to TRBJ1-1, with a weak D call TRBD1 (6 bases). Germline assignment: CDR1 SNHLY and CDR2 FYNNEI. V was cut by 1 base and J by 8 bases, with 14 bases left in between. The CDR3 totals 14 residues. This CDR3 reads CASSEETGSREAFF. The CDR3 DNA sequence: TGTGCCAGCAGTGAAGAAACAGGGAGTAGGGAAGCTTTCTTT.

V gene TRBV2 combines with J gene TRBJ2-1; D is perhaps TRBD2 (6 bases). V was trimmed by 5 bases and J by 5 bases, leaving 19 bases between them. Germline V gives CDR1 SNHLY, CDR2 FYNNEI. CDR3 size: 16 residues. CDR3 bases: TGTGCCAGCAGTTTCGGAATGGGACTCCGGAACAATGAGCAGTTCTTC. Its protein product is CASSFGMGLRNNEQFF.

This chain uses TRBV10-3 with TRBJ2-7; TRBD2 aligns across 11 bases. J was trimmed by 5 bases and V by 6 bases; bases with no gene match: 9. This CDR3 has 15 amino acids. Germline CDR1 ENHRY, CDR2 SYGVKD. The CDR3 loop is CAISRLAGPVDEQYF. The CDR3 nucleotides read TGTGCCATCAGCCGACTAGCGGGACCTGTCGACGAGCAGTACTTC.

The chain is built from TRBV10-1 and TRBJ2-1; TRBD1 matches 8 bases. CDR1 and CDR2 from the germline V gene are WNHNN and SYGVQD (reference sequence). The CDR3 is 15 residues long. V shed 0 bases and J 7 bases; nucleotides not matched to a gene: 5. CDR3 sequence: CASSESGTGFNEQFF. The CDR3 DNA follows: TGCGCCAGCAGTGAGTCCGGGACAGGTTTTAATGAGCAGTTCTTC.

The CDR3 region has the DNA TGTGCCAGCAGCCGTGTATTCTCCAAAAACATTCAGTACTTC. This encodes CASSRVFSKNIQYF. The chain carries TRBV11-2 and TRBJ2-4; D is unresolved. The length of the CDR3 is 14 residues. From germline, CDR1 is SGHAT and CDR2 FQNNGV. V gave up 5 bases and J gave up 2 bases, with 10 bases separating them.

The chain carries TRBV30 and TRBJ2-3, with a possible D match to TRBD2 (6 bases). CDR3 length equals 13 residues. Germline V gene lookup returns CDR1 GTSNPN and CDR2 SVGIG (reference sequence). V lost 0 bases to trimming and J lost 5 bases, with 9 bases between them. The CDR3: CAWSVSGGDTQYF. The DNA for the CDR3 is TGTGCCTGGAGTGTATCCGGGGGAGATACGCAGTATTTT.

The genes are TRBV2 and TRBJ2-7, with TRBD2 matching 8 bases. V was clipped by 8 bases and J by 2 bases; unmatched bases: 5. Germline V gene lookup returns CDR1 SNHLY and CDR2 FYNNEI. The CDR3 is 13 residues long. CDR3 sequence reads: CASASGLPYEQYF. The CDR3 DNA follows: TGTGCCAGCGCTAGCGGGCTGCCCTACGAGCAGTACTTC. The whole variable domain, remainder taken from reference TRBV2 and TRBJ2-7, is EPEVTQTPSHQVTQMGQEVILRCVPISNHLYFYWYRQILGQKVEFLVSFYNNEISEKSEIFDDQFSVERPDGSNFTLKIRSTKLEDSAMYFCASASGLPYEQYFGPGTRLTVT.

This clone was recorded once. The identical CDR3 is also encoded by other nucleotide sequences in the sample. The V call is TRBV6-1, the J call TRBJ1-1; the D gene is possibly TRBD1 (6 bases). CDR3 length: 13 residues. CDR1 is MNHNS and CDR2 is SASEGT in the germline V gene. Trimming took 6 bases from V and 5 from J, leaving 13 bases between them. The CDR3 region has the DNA TGTGCCAGCAGCCCAAGGGGGGATACTGAAGCTTTCTTT. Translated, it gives CASSPRGDTEAFF.